This paragraph reports one T cell receptor (beta chain). Germline V gene lookup returns CDR1 MGHRA and CDR2 YSYEKL. The CDR3 spans 15 residues. The ends were cut back, 4 bases at V and 4 bases at J, with 16 bases in the middle. TCRdb's table, derived via immunoSEQ multiplex PCR, lists solely in-frame clones and lacks some. The sample consists of approximately 24,000 clones, about 83% of them appearing once. The sample is drawn from a study of monozygotic twins with cystic fibrosis. Study summary: Library input was 2.5 to 3.5 micrograms of fragmented DNA, with 15 PCR cycles.

The TCR originated in a woman aged 30 to 39 with cystic fibrosis. The chain carries TRBV4-1 and TRBJ1-2, with D hard to call. Sequencing used blood. The CDR3 here is CASSPYFLGSYGYTF. The CDR3 nucleotides are TGCGCCAGCAGCCCCTACTTCCTGGGTAGCTATGGCTACACCTTC.